Each of the 17 T cell receptor beta chains below was sequenced from the same sample in a study of T-cell memory formation after mild COVID-19. TCRdb reprocessed the 5' RACE reads via MiXCR and lists one record per CDR3 protein. The top ten hold about 20% of the sample, which has 280,000 or so distinct CDR3 sequences, around 8% seen once. Material for sequencing was PBMCs or a T cell subset sorted from them (not recorded which). These receptors were collected from a man younger than 30 who had mild COVID-19 (a few samples of this study predate the infection). Cell type and time point are not known.

The chain links TRBV7-9 to TRBJ2-1; 10 nucleotides match TRBD2. Trimming took 5 bases from V and 0 from J; bases not matched to a gene: 10. This CDR3 contains 18 residues. CDR1 and CDR2 from the germline V gene are SEHNR and FQNEAQ (reference sequence). The DNA of the CDR3 is TGTGCCAGCAGCCCTAAGAGCGGGGGGGCCTTCTCCTACAATGAGCAGTTCTTC. Its translation is CASSPKSGGAFSYNEQFF.

This clonotype was picked up a small number of times. The gene calls are TRBV11-2 and TRBJ1-6; D not resolved. V was cut by 2 bases and J by 7 bases, with 21 bases left in between. The CDR3 has 18 amino acids. Germline assignment: CDR1 SGHAT and CDR2 FQNNGV. In nucleotides, the CDR3 is TGTGCCAGCAGCTTAACCTCTCCGACGGGCGGCTACAATTCACCCCTCCACTTT. This sequence encodes CASSLTSPTGGYNSPLHF. Drawing the rest from reference TRBV11-2 and TRBJ1-6, the complete variable domain is EAGVAQSPRYKIIEKRQSVAFWCNPISGHATLYWYQQILGQGPKLLIQFQNNGVVDDSQLPKDRFSAERLKGVDSTLKIQPAKLEDSAVYLCASSLTSPTGGYNSPLHFGNGTRLTVT.

This clonotype was observed a handful of times. The gene calls are TRBV12-3 or TRBV12-4 and TRBJ2-1; D tentatively reads TRBD1 or TRBD2 (5 bases each). This CDR3 region has 14 residues. V lost 6 bases and J 5 bases, leaving 14 bases between the germline ends. In DNA, the CDR3 is TGTGCCAGCAGCAACCGGGACGGACACAATGAGCAGTTCTTC. It is translated as CASSNRDGHNEQFF.

This rearrangement joins TRBV6-1 to TRBJ2-7; D not certain. V was pared by 5 bases and J by 0 bases, with 8 bases between. The germline CDR1 and CDR2 sequences are MNHNS and SASEGT. This CDR3 is 13 amino acids long. In DNA form, the CDR3 reads TGTGCCAGCAGTCCTCAGGTCTCCTACGAGCAGTACGTC. This sequence encodes CASSPQVSYEQYV.

This chain uses TRBV5-1 with TRBJ2-3; perhaps TRBD2 as D (5 bases). V lost 4 bases and J lost 0, with 12 bases in between. The CDR3 consists of 15 residues. Germline lookup yields CDR1 SGHRS and CDR2 YFSETQ. The CDR3 here is CASSRTVSSTDTQYF. In nucleotides, the CDR3 is TGCGCCAGCAGCCGGACTGTTTCTAGCACAGATACGCAGTATTTT.

The chain is built from TRBV4-1 and TRBJ2-4; D could derive from TRBD1 or TRBD2 (5 bases each). Germline CDR1 reads MGHRA; CDR2 reads YSYEKL. The V end lost 1 base, the J end lost 1 base, and 11 bases lay between the germline ends. This CDR3 has 16 amino acids. The CDR3 reads CASSQGHGGAKNIQYF. CDR3 DNA sequence: TGCGCCAGCAGCCAAGGTCATGGGGGTGCCAAAAACATTCAGTACTTC.

The V gene is TRBV13, the J gene TRBJ2-3; weak D call: TRBD1 (5 bases). Germline CDR1 and CDR2: PRHDT and FYEKMQ (reference sequence). V was cut by 3 bases and J by 1 base, with 14 bases left in between. The CDR3 is 16 amino acids. This CDR3 is CASSFSGAMGTDTQYF. As DNA, the CDR3 is TGTGCCAGCAGCTTCTCTGGGGCTATGGGCACAGATACGCAGTATTTT.

This clonotype was recorded many times. The chain employs TRBV10-2 and TRBJ2-3; D is perhaps TRBD1 (6 bases). The CDR3 is 15 residues long. The V gene's germline CDR1 is WSHSY and CDR2 SAAADI. V shed 4 bases and J shed 4 bases, with 15 bases lying between them. CDR3: CASSVTRGRADTQYF. The CDR3 nucleotides are TGCGCCAGCAGTGTAACCAGGGGAAGGGCAGATACGCAGTATTTT.

The chain combines TRBV7-3 with TRBJ1-1; 8 bases align to TRBD1. Germline CDR1 is SGHTA and CDR2 is FQGTGA. J was trimmed by 4 bases and V by 3 bases; bases with no gene match: 1. There are 13 residues in the CDR3. CDR3 in DNA: TGTGCCAGCAGCTTTGACAGGGGCACTGAAGCTTTCTTT. Translated: CASSFDRGTEAFF.

V and J are TRBV27 and TRBJ2-3; 10 nucleotides line up with TRBD2. The germline V gene encodes CDR1 MNHEY and CDR2 SMNVEV (reference sequence). J lost 5 bases, V lost 5 bases, and 10 bases had no gene match. The CDR3 length is 16 residues. The CDR3, as DNA: TGTGCCAGCAGTCCCTTGAGCGGGGGGGCCAAAGATACGCAGTATTTT. The encoded protein is CASSPLSGGAKDTQYF.

The V and J genes are TRBV19 and TRBJ1-1; possible D gene TRBD1, 6 bases. The CDR3 loop spans 13 amino acids. Germline V gene sequence: CDR1 LNHDA, CDR2 SQIVND (reference sequence). Trimming cost V 6 bases and J 7 bases, with 15 bases left between them. Written as DNA, the CDR3 is TGTGCCAGTAGGAGGGGTCTACAGGGTGAAGCTTTCTTT. It yields the protein CASRRGLQGEAFF.

There are many counts of this clonotype. The chain carries TRBV15 and TRBJ2-5; TRBD2 agrees at 8 bases. Germline V CDR1 and CDR2: LNHNV, YYDKDF (reference sequence). The CDR3 loop spans 16 amino acids. Trimming at V came to 0 bases and at J to 4 bases, leaving 7 bases not matched to a gene. The CDR3 DNA reads TGTGCCACCAGCAGAGAAGCCCTAGCGGGTCGAGAGACCCAGTACTTC. This gives the protein CATSREALAGRETQYF.

This clonotype was detected only a few times. This chain connects TRBV20-1 to TRBJ2-2, with TRBD1 matching over 8 bases. The CDR3 totals 15 residues. V lost 2 bases to trimming and J lost 5 bases; unmatched junction nucleotides: 7. The germline V gene has CDR1 DFQATT and CDR2 SNEGSKA (reference sequence). This chain's CDR3 is CSARRTGQVTGELFF. CDR3 bases: TGCAGTGCTAGAAGGACAGGGCAAGTAACCGGGGAGCTGTTTTTT.

The rearrangement links TRBV7-3 to TRBJ2-2; no reliable D call. From germline, CDR1 is SGHTA and CDR2 FQGTGA. Trimming shortened V by 5 bases and J by 7 bases, and 11 bases separated the two germline ends. This CDR3 has 13 residues. The CDR3 nucleotides are TGTGCCAGCAGCCAAGCTGGTGTCGGGGAGCTGTTTTTT. Translated, it gives CASSQAGVGELFF.

The rearrangement uses TRBV20-1 and TRBJ1-4; 7 nucleotides match TRBD1. The CDR3 runs 13 residues. V shed 6 bases, J shed 10 bases, and the junction held 11 bases outside the gene matches. In germline, CDR1 is DFQATT, CDR2 SNEGSKA (reference sequence). CDR3 loop: CSANRDSSGKLFF. DNA of the CDR3: TGCAGTGCGAACCGGGACAGTTCGGGAAAACTGTTTTTT.

The chain couples TRBV4-1 to TRBJ2-5; 7 bases line up with TRBD1. The germline V gene has CDR1 MGHRA and CDR2 YSYEKL. CDR3 length: 15 amino acids. V trimming: 2 bases; J trimming: 2 bases; junction bases outside the gene matches: 5. For the CDR3, the DNA is TGCGCCAGCAGCCAACTCGGACAGGCTCAAGAGACCCAGTACTTC. It yields the protein CASSQLGQAQETQYF.

This clonotype was counted a few times. This chain uses TRBV28 with TRBJ1-5; the match to TRBD1 covers 8 bases. CDR1 is MDHEN, CDR2 SYDVKM, per germline. There are 14 residues in the CDR3. V trimming: 5 bases; J trimming: 7 bases; junction bases outside the gene matches: 7. The CDR3 DNA sequence: TGTGCCAGCAGTATCGGACAGGGAGAACAGCCCCAGCATTTT. Amino acid sequence: CASSIGQGEQPQHF.